A selection of T cell receptor beta chains follows, all from one sample in a study of shared clonotypes between healthy human individuals. The method was immunoSEQ multiplex PCR; TCRdb's version includes in-frame clones alone and lacks a portion of them. The profile shows a few million clones, 90% to 96% of them singletons. Material: naive CD4+ T cells sorted from blood. Receptors originate from a man aged 18 to 30 in good health. The CDR3 runs from the conserved cysteine through the conserved F or W. A D gene is named only where the DNA matches it firmly. Not every row has a clone size; where given, it reads once, few, many or a size class.

j_call d_call cdr3_length v_call clone_size cdr3_aa cdr3_nt
TRBJ1-1 . 14 TRBV5-1 once CASSLDIGAAEAFF TGCGCCAGCAGCCTTGACATTGGGGCGGCTGAAGCTTTCTTT
TRBJ1-5 . 14 TRBV30 few CAWGQGKGNQPQHF TGTGCCTGGGGGCAGGGTAAGGGCAATCAGCCCCAGCATTTT
TRBJ2-7 TRBD2 15 TRBV4-3 . CARGTSGALSYEQYF TGCGCCAGGGGGACTAGCGGGGCCCTCTCCTACGAGCAGTACTTC
TRBJ2-3 TRBD1 14 TRBV5-1 . CASRGTGGMDTQYF TGCGCCAGCAGAGGGACAGGGGGCATGGATACGCAGTATTTT
TRBJ1-2 . 11 TRBV20-1 . CSASSQASSTF TGCAGTGCTAGTTCACAAGCAAGCTCTACCTTC
TRBJ1-2 TRBD1 16 TRBV18 once CASSPTDRSSNYGYTF TGTGCCAGCTCACCGACGGACAGGAGCTCTAACTATGGCTACACCTTC
TRBJ2-7 TRBD2 15 TRBV9 . CASTRRGGRGYEQYF TGTGCCAGCACCCGGCGGGGGGGACGGGGCTACGAGCAGTACTTC
TRBJ1-2 TRBD1 14 TRBV6-1 . CASSGKGQGAGYTF TGTGCCAGCAGTGGTAAAGGGCAGGGGGCTGGCTACACCTTC
TRBJ2-5 . 13 TRBV23-1 . CASSGDWGETQYF TGCGCCAGCTCGGGGGACTGGGGAGAGACCCAGTACTTC
TRBJ2-7 TRBD1 12 TRBV6-5 . CASQGQAYEQYF TGTGCCAGCCAGGGACAGGCCTACGAGCAGTACTTC
TRBJ2-2 . 16 TRBV5-1 once CASSLQSGVNTGELFF TGCGCCAGCAGCTTGCAATCGGGGGTTAACACCGGGGAGCTGTTTTTT
TRBJ2-2 . 14 TRBV5-1 . CASSLVAYTGELFF TGCGCCAGCAGCTTGGTTGCGTACACCGGGGAGCTGTTTTTT
TRBJ2-3 TRBD1 16 TRBV15 once CATSLRQGSSTDTQYF TGTGCCACCAGCTTACGACAGGGGTCCAGCACAGATACGCAGTATTTT
TRBJ2-2 . 13 TRBV7-7 . CASSSTYTGELFF TGTGCTAGCAGCTCGACCTATACCGGGGAGCTGTTTTTT
TRBJ1-5 . 16 TRBV28 . CASSPASGGPDQPQHF TGTGCCAGCAGTCCCGCCAGTGGGGGGCCCGATCAGCCCCAGCATTTT
TRBJ2-1 TRBD1 14 TRBV29-1 once CSANAGTGAYEQFF TGCAGCGCCAACGCGGGGACAGGGGCCTATGAGCAGTTCTTC
TRBJ2-1 . 16 TRBV5-1 . CASSFRAIASGNEQFF TGCGCCAGCAGCTTTCGGGCCATAGCCTCGGGTAATGAGCAGTTCTTC
TRBJ2-1 TRBD1 19 TRBV30 . CAWSEGSIIQGASANEQFF TGTGCCTGGAGTGAGGGATCGATAATTCAGGGGGCGTCGGCCAATGAGCAGTTCTTC
TRBJ1-1 . 15 TRBV5-1 . CASRNRADARTEAFF TGCGCCAGCAGGAACCGGGCCGATGCGCGCACTGAAGCTTTCTTT
TRBJ1-3 . 14 TRBV13 . CASSLEGLSNTIYF TGTGCCAGCAGCTTAGAGGGGCTCAGTAACACCATATATTTT
TRBJ2-7 . 15 TRBV4-3 . CASSQDLFRALEQYF TGCGCCAGCAGCCAAGATCTGTTCCGTGCCCTAGAGCAGTACTTC
TRBJ1-4 . 18 TRBV7-9 . CASSSLAGTSVTNEKLFF TGTGCCAGCAGCTCGTTGGCGGGGACCTCGGTAACTAATGAAAAACTGTTTTTT
TRBJ2-5 . 15 TRBV9 once CASSVGDSPQETQYF TGTGCCAGCAGCGTTGGTGATTCCCCCCAAGAGACCCAGTACTTC
TRBJ2-5 . 14 TRBV10-3 once CAISPGQKEETQYF TGTGCCATCAGTCCAGGACAAAAGGAAGAGACCCAGTACTTC
TRBJ1-4 . 14 TRBV15 . CATSKRTTNEKLFF TGTGCCACCAGCAAACGGACAACTAATGAAAAACTGTTTTTT
TRBJ1-2 . 15 TRBV10-2 once CASSENLPGYYGYTF TGCGCCAGCAGTGAGAACCTACCGGGGTACTATGGCTACACCTTC
TRBJ1-2 . 14 TRBV6-5 . CASRTLAANYGYTF TGTGCCAGCCGGACTCTAGCGGCTAACTATGGCTACACCTTC
TRBJ2-5 TRBD1 14 TRBV5-1 once CASSQDRVGETQYF TGCGCCAGCAGCCAAGACAGGGTGGGGGAGACCCAGTACTTC
TRBJ1-5 . 15 TRBV7-2 . CASSWRRGTDQPQHF TGTGCCAGCAGCTGGCGCAGGGGAACGGATCAGCCCCAGCATTTT
TRBJ1-6 . 18 TRBV28 . CASSTVTGRTSYNSPLHF TGTGCCAGCAGTACCGTAACAGGGAGGACCTCCTATAATTCACCCCTCCACTTT
TRBJ2-1 . 15 TRBV2 . CASSTPRGSYNEQFF TGTGCCAGCAGTACACCGAGGGGCTCCTACAATGAGCAGTTCTTC
TRBJ1-4 TRBD1 14 TRBV19 . CASSNQAGTGLLFF TGTGCCAGTAGTAACCAAGCCGGGACAGGGCTGCTGTTTTTT
TRBJ1-5 . 17 TRBV30 . CALDMGGALYSNQPQHF TGTGCCTTGGATATGGGGGGGGCCCTTTATAGCAATCAGCCCCAGCATTTT
TRBJ1-5 . 13 TRBV6-5 . CASRAGYNQPQHF TGTGCCAGCCGGGCAGGCTATAATCAGCCCCAGCATTTT
TRBJ2-1 TRBD1 16 TRBV6-6 . CASSYSGGQVYNEQFF TGTGCCAGCAGTTACTCGGGGGGACAGGTGTACAATGAGCAGTTCTTC
TRBJ2-5 TRBD2 16 TRBV28 . CASSLPGTSGVKTQYF TGTGCCAGCAGTTTACCCGGGACTAGCGGGGTAAAGACCCAGTACTTC
TRBJ1-5 . 13 TRBV6-1 . CASTGSGRQPQHF TGTGCCAGCACCGGTTCAGGGCGGCAGCCCCAGCATTTT
TRBJ2-5 . 13 TRBV29-1 . CSVGTAPQETQYF TGCAGCGTTGGAACGGCTCCGCAAGAGACCCAGTACTTC
TRBJ1-6 TRBD1 15 TRBV5-4 . CASSTWTGNNSPLHF TGTGCCAGCAGCACCTGGACAGGAAATAATTCACCCCTCCACTTT
TRBJ1-1 . 14 TRBV10-3 . CAISEGARSTEAFF TGTGCCATCAGTGAGGGGGCTCGGAGCACTGAAGCTTTCTTT
TRBJ2-4 TRBD1 13 TRBV5-1 . CASSLSLQGIQYF TGCGCCAGCAGCTTGTCCCTACAGGGGATTCAGTACTTC
TRBJ2-5 . 15 TRBV2 . CASSALGLPQETQYF TGTGCCAGCAGTGCCTTGGGACTCCCCCAAGAGACCCAGTACTTC
TRBJ1-2 TRBD1 14 TRBV6-5 . CASSRFGQGPGYTF TGTGCCAGCAGCCGATTCGGACAGGGGCCTGGCTACACCTTC
TRBJ1-2 . 13 TRBV6-5 . CASFPPAGYGYTF TGTGCCAGCTTCCCACCGGCAGGGTATGGCTACACCTTC
TRBJ2-3 . 12 TRBV11-3 . CASSGGGNTQYF TGTGCCAGCAGCGGAGGGGGGAATACGCAGTATTTT
TRBJ2-3 TRBD2 15 TRBV19 . CASSKLAGAGDTQYF TGTGCCAGTAGCAAACTAGCGGGAGCTGGAGATACGCAGTATTTT
TRBJ2-2 . 14 TRBV10-3 once CAISEGLFTGELFF TGTGCCATCAGTGAGGGACTCTTCACCGGGGAGCTGTTTTTT
TRBJ2-5 TRBD2 16 TRBV4-1 . CASSQSPSGGQETQYF TGCGCCAGCAGCCAATCCCCTAGCGGGGGGCAAGAGACCCAGTACTTC
TRBJ2-7 TRBD1 15 TRBV28 once CASSLSGTGLYEQYF TGTGCCAGCAGTTTATCCGGGACAGGGTTATACGAGCAGTACTTC
TRBJ2-7 TRBD1 15 TRBV6-5 . CASRSGTGILYEQYF TGTGCCAGCAGATCCGGGACAGGGATTCTATACGAGCAGTACTTC
TRBJ2-3 . 12 TRBV10-1 . CASSSTEDTQYF TGCGCCAGCAGTTCGACAGAGGATACGCAGTATTTT
TRBJ2-7 . 14 TRBV5-4 . CASSLAAPSYEQYF TGTGCCAGCAGCTTGGCCGCCCCTTCCTACGAGCAGTACTTC
TRBJ2-5 TRBD2 21 TRBV7-7 . CASSFTSWDISGRPSQETQYF TGTGCTAGCAGCTTTACGTCCTGGGATATTAGCGGGAGACCCAGCCAAGAGACCCAGTACTTC
TRBJ2-5 . 15 TRBV11-2 . CASSFGRAIRETQYF TGTGCCAGCAGCTTCGGACGGGCGATCCGGGAGACCCAGTACTTC
TRBJ2-2 . 17 TRBV18 . CASSPGGRVDHTGELFF TGTGCCAGCTCACCAGGGGGAAGGGTCGATCACACCGGGGAGCTGTTTTTT